The 29 T cell receptor beta chains below all came from one sample that was sequenced in a study of regulatory T cells in long-lasting Graves disease. Building of the TCR beta libraries involved iRepertoire HTBI primers and Arm-PCR of CDR3 regions. TCRdb re-called the multiplex PCR reads through MiXCR, storing one row per CDR3 protein. The data show 520,000 or so distinct CDR3 sequences, around 12% seen once. Specified time point: newly diagnosed GD, antithyroid drugs for less than 3 months. Making the TCR library involved RNA that had been extracted from PBMCs. These data were likewise used in another study, on T cells in Graves' hyperthyroidism and ophthalmopathy.

The sequences come from peripheral blood mononuclear cells (PBMCs), collected at new diagnosis, from a patient treated with antithyroid drugs. Every receptor here comes from a woman aged 25 to 45 with Graves disease.

This clonotype was counted many times. The chain joins TRBV5-1 to TRBJ2-3; D uncertain. The CDR3 is 14 residues long. Germline CDR1 reads SGHRS; CDR2 reads YFSETQ. The germline V and J ends were trimmed by 0 bases and 5 bases, with 10 bases remaining between them. The CDR3 reads CASSLAVEEDTQYF. The CDR3 DNA is TGCGCCAGCAGCTTGGCGGTAGAAGAAGATACGCAGTATTTT.

In its sample, this clonotype was seen many times. The chain has TRBV19 and TRBJ1-5, with D possibly being TRBD1 (6 bases). Germline V gives CDR1 LNHDA, CDR2 SQIVND (reference sequence). Trimming removed 7 bases from V and 0 bases from J, with 13 bases in between. The CDR3 contains 15 residues. The DNA of the CDR3 is TGTGCCAGTAAGTTCGACAGGCTTAGCAATCAGCCCCAGCATTTT. It yields the protein CASKFDRLSNQPQHF.

V usage is TRBV25-1 and J usage is TRBJ1-5; perhaps TRBD1 as D (5 bases). CDR1 is MGHDK, CDR2 SYGVNS, per germline. The CDR3 is 17 residues long. Trimming pared 0 bases from V and 2 bases from J, leaving 14 bases between. CDR3 sequence reads: CASSEYRGARGNQPQHF. The CDR3 coding sequence is TGTGCCAGCAGTGAATATCGCGGGGCGCGGGGCAATCAGCCCCAGCATTTT.

Only a few counts were recorded for this clonotype. The V and J genes are TRBV18 and TRBJ1-1, with D perhaps TRBD1 (5 bases). Germline V CDR1 and CDR2: KGHSH, LQKENI. Trimming removed 2 bases at V and 8 bases at J, with 30 bases between. CDR3 length: 19 amino acids. CDR3 protein: CASSPGGELSTISLGEAFF. The CDR3 DNA reads as TGTGCCAGCTCACCAGGAGGGGAGCTCTCCACCATTTCCTTAGGCGAAGCTTTCTTT.

This clonotype was detected many times. The genes are TRBV3-1 and TRBJ2-1, with D tentatively TRBD1 (6 bases). The CDR3 contains 15 residues. Germline CDR1 reads LGHDT; CDR2 reads YNNKEL (reference sequence). V lost 11 bases, J lost 8 bases, and 25 bases lay in between. The CDR3 nucleotides read TGTGCCTGCTCCCCGTACAGGGCCCGAGAGGATGAGCAGTTCTTC. Translating gives CACSPYRAREDEQFF.

Ten or more counts support this clonotype. This sequence joins TRBV3-1 and TRBJ1-6; D may be TRBD1 (5 bases). Trimming stripped 3 bases from V and 10 bases from J, with 7 bases between. CDR3 length: 12 amino acids. The germline CDR1 and CDR2 sequences are LGHDT and YNNKEL (reference sequence). The CDR3 sequence: CASSQGRSPLHF. CDR3 DNA: TGTGCCAGCAGCCAGGGACGATCACCCCTCCACTTT.

This clonotype showed up just a few times. CDR3 in DNA: TGTGCCAGCTCACTCTCTTCGGCAGCTAATAATGAAGCTTTCTTT. As protein: CASSLSSAANNEAFF. The V call is TRBV18, the J call TRBJ1-1; D remains ambiguous. V lost 4 bases to trimming and J lost 7 bases, with 19 bases between them. The CDR3 consists of 15 residues. The germline gives CDR1 KGHSH, CDR2 LQKENI.

This clonotype has more than one count but fewer than ten. The CDR3 ends on some other residue instead of the conserved phenylalanine or tryptophan, so this is likely a read error. No DNA is shown, since the ends of the CDR3 on it are uncertain; the CDR3 is the one TCRdb lists. This chain uses TRBV28 with TRBJ1-4; the DNA was not compared with TRBD1, the D call given in the table. Germline-derived CDR1 and CDR2 are MDHEN and SYDVKM. The CDR3 numbers 16 amino acids, ends counted. CDR3: CASSLPGQGPNEKLLL.

This clonotype was counted many times. CDR3 sequence reads: CASSSGTFDPGELFF. For the CDR3, the DNA is TGTGCCAGCAGTTCCGGGACATTCGACCCCGGGGAGCTGTTTTTT. The chain combines TRBV28 with TRBJ2-2; weak D call: TRBD1 (6 bases). V gave up 4 bases and J gave up 6 bases, with 15 bases separating them. Germline-derived CDR1 and CDR2 are MDHEN and SYDVKM. The CDR3 has 15 residues.

This sequence joins TRBV6-1 and TRBJ1-1; a weak D match, TRBD1 (5 bases). CDR1 MNHNS and CDR2 SASEGT come from the germline V gene. CDR3 length equals 15 residues. V lost 6 bases, J lost 2 bases, and 16 bases lay in between. The CDR3 nucleotides read TGTGCCAGCAGCCTTCAACCGGGACGTAACACTGAAGCTTTCTTT. This encodes CASSLQPGRNTEAFF.

This clonotype was picked up many times. The chain employs TRBV7-2 and TRBJ2-2, with 8 bases identical to TRBD1. The CDR3 extends over 15 amino acids. The V segment lost 7 bases and the J segment 1 base; nucleotides outside the gene matches: 5. The V gene's germline CDR1 is SGHTA and CDR2 FQGNSA. The CDR3: CASTPDRVNTGELFF. CDR3 nucleotides: TGTGCCAGCACCCCGGACAGGGTGAACACCGGGGAGCTGTTTTTT.

As concerns this clonotype: Being one base from a much bigger clone, this may be a read error. This chain joins TRBV30 and TRBJ2-7; D might be TRBD1 or TRBD2, each matching 6 bases. CDR1 is GTSNPN and CDR2 is SVGIG in the germline V gene (reference sequence). The CDR3 is made up of 12 amino acids. Between the trimmed V and J ends, which lost 7 bases and 2 bases, there was a span of 12 bases. In DNA form, the CDR3 reads TGTGCCTCGAGGGGGGAAACCTACGAGCAGTACTTC. Protein: CASRGETYEQYF.

This clonotype showed up many times. Germline is not matched at one junction end, which may reflect a read error. The chain is built from TRBV5-1 and TRBJ2-1; TRBD2 is a possible D gene (6 bases). The CDR3 spans 15 residues. Germline V gene sequence: CDR1 SGHRS, CDR2 YFSETQ. The CDR3 DNA reads TGTGCCAGCAGCTTAGCGGAGAGCTCCTACAATGAGCAGTTCTTC. Protein sequence: CASSLAESSYNEQFF.

This clonotype was detected ten times or more. The chain employs TRBV11-2 and TRBJ1-1; D is possibly TRBD1 (5 bases). Germline CDR1 is SGHAT and CDR2 is FQNNGV. The CDR3 is made up of 14 amino acids. Trimming pared 1 base from V and 4 bases from J, leaving 10 bases between. The CDR3 DNA reads as TGTGCCAGCAGCTTAGTACAGGTATCCACTGAAGCTTTCTTT. Its protein is CASSLVQVSTEAFF.

There are many counts of this clonotype. The J gene is TRBJ1-4, the V gene TRBV24-1; D possibly corresponds to TRBD1 (6 bases). The germline gives CDR1 KGHDR, CDR2 SFDVKD. Trimming took 10 bases from V and 5 from J, leaving 16 bases between them. CDR3 length: 14 residues. CDR3 residues: CATSSSTGNEKLFF. CDR3 bases: TGTGCCACGTCTTCTTCGACAGGAAATGAAAAACTGTTTTTT.

This clonotype was counted many times. V usage is TRBV7-9 and J usage is TRBJ2-1, with D perhaps TRBD1 or TRBD2 (5 bases each). This CDR3 comprises 18 residues. V was clipped by 5 bases and J by 1 base, with 21 bases between them. CDR1 is SEHNR, CDR2 FQNEAQ, per germline (reference sequence). The chain's CDR3 is CASSPKAHGAKSYNEQFF. In nucleotides, the CDR3 is TGTGCCAGCAGCCCCAAGGCACACGGGGCCAAATCCTACAATGAGCAGTTCTTC.

The gene calls are TRBV4-1 and TRBJ1-2, with TRBD1 matching 10 bases. V shed 2 bases and J 4 bases; nucleotides not matched to a gene: 10. The germline V gene has CDR1 MGHRA and CDR2 YSYEKL. CDR3 size: 17 residues. Here the CDR3 reads CASSQTPGQGMIYGYTF. In nucleotides, the CDR3 is TGCGCCAGCAGCCAAACACCGGGACAGGGGATGATCTATGGCTACACCTTC.

This clonotype was seen many times. The rearrangement uses TRBV20-1 and TRBJ2-1, with 8 bases fitting TRBD2. Germline V gene lookup returns CDR1 DFQATT and CDR2 SNEGSKA (reference sequence). The length of the CDR3 is 15 residues. CDR3 DNA sequence: TGCATGACCCCTGGGCCTAGCGGGTCCTACAATGAGCAGTTCTTC. Translated: CMTPGPSGSYNEQFF.

This chain connects TRBV20-1 to TRBJ1-2; possible D gene TRBD1, 6 bases. The V gene lost 0 bases and the J gene lost 8 bases, with 16 bases spanning the gap. Per germline, CDR1 DFQATT and CDR2 SNEGSKA (reference sequence). The CDR3 totals 14 residues. The CDR3 DNA reads TGCAGTGCTAGAGATCTTTGGGGGCTGGACGGCTACACCTTC. Translation: CSARDLWGLDGYTF.

This clonotype was recorded at least ten times. V is TRBV11-2 and J is TRBJ2-2, with 9 nucleotides matching TRBD2. Per the germline V gene, CDR1 is SGHAT and CDR2 is FQNNGV. The CDR3 sequence is 16 residues long. V lost 3 bases and J lost 4; bases outside the gene matches: 6. The CDR3 loop is CASSFSGRSSTGELFF. The CDR3 region has the DNA TGTGCCAGCAGCTTTAGCGGGAGAAGTTCCACCGGGGAGCTGTTTTTT.

This clonotype was seen more than once but under ten times. CDR3 residues: CASSPVGLAGRSYNEQFF. The CDR3 DNA reads TGTGCCAGCTCACCAGTAGGACTAGCGGGACGCTCCTACAATGAGCAGTTCTTC. The chain is built from TRBV18 and TRBJ2-1; 12 bases match TRBD2. The CDR3 runs to 18 residues. Germline assignment: CDR1 KGHSH and CDR2 LQKENI. Trimming at V came to 2 bases and at J to 0 bases, leaving 5 bases not matched to a gene.

This clonotype was detected many times. The chain recombines TRBV6-1 with TRBJ2-7; 8 bases fit TRBD1. V was pared by 3 bases and J by 0 bases, with 7 bases of the junction left unmatched. The germline V gene has CDR1 MNHNS and CDR2 SASEGT. The CDR3 has 16 amino acids. CDR3 DNA sequence: TGTGCCAGCAGTGAGCTAACCGGGACAGGCTCCTACGAGCAGTACTTC. This translates into CASSELTGTGSYEQYF.

This clonotype has a handful of counts. This rearrangement joins TRBV20-1 to TRBJ1-5; D is uncertain. Germline CDR1 DFQATT, CDR2 SNEGSKA (reference sequence). This CDR3 spans 14 amino acids. Trimming stripped 5 bases from V and 3 bases from J, with 14 bases between. CDR3 region: CSARPDSLNQPQHF. In DNA form, the CDR3 reads TGCAGTGCTCGGCCGGATTCCCTCAATCAGCCCCAGCATTTT.

This clonotype appeared a few times. The rearrangement joins TRBV29-1 to TRBJ2-7, with D tentatively TRBD1 (5 bases). V shed 3 bases and J shed 4 bases, with 10 bases lying between them. Germline assignment: CDR1 SQVTM and CDR2 ANQGSEA. The CDR3 spans 12 residues. The CDR3 region is CSVEGRKYEQYF. The CDR3, as DNA: TGCAGCGTTGAGGGGCGAAAGTACGAGCAGTACTTC.

This clonotype was seen many times. This chain connects TRBV4-2 to TRBJ2-3, with 7 bases lining up with TRBD2. The length of the CDR3 is 17 residues. CDR1 is LGHNA and CDR2 is YNFKEQ in the germline V gene. Trimming cost V 0 bases and J 4 bases; bases outside gene matches: 10. The CDR3 reads CASSQEWRESGADTQYF. For the CDR3, the DNA is TGTGCCAGCAGCCAAGAATGGCGGGAGAGTGGCGCAGATACGCAGTATTTT.

This clonotype came up a few times. The chain carries TRBV7-3 and TRBJ2-3; the D is unclear. Per germline, CDR1 SGHTA and CDR2 FQGTGA. Trimming pared 1 base from V and 0 bases from J, leaving 14 bases between. The CDR3 is made up of 17 amino acids. The CDR3 region is CASSLMPVRASTDTQYF. In DNA, the CDR3 is TGTGCCAGCAGCTTAATGCCGGTAAGAGCTAGCACAGATACGCAGTATTTT.

This clonotype was counted a few times. The CDR3 DNA reads TGCGCCAGCAGCCAAGATTTTCAGGGTGCCTACGAGCAGTACTTC. Amino acids: CASSQDFQGAYEQYF. J is TRBJ2-7 and V is TRBV4-3; a possible D gene is TRBD1 (5 bases). V was trimmed by 0 bases and J by 2 bases, leaving 11 bases between them. Germline lookup yields CDR1 LGHNA and CDR2 YSLEER. The CDR3 sequence is 15 residues long.

This clonotype was recorded many times. The V and J genes are TRBV11-2 and TRBJ2-7; D remains ambiguous. The CDR3 has 15 residues. The germline V gene encodes CDR1 SGHAT and CDR2 FQNNGV. Trimming took 1 base from V and 4 from J, leaving 14 bases between them. This chain's CDR3 is CASSLVPTFLYEQYF. CDR3 nucleotide sequence: TGTGCCAGCAGCTTAGTACCTACCTTTCTTTACGAGCAGTACTTC.

The V call is TRBV20-1, the J call TRBJ2-7; D not resolved. CDR1 is DFQATT and CDR2 is SNEGSKA in the germline V gene (reference sequence). This CDR3 has 14 residues. V was pared by 3 bases and J by 4 bases, with 16 bases between. CDR3 nucleotides: TGCAGTGCTAGTGCAGACGGGCTCCGGTACGAGCAGTACTTC. Its protein product is CSASADGLRYEQYF.